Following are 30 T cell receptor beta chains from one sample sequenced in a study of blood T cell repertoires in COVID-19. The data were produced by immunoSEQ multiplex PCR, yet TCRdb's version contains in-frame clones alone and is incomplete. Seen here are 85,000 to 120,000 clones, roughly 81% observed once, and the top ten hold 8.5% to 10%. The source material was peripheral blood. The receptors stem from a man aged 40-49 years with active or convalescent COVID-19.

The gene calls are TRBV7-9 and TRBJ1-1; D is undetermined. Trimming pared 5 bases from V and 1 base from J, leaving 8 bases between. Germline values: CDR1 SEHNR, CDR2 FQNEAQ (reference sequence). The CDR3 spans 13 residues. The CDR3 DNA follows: TGTGCCAGCAGCAACCTAAGGAACACTGAAGCTTTCTTT. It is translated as CASSNLRNTEAFF.

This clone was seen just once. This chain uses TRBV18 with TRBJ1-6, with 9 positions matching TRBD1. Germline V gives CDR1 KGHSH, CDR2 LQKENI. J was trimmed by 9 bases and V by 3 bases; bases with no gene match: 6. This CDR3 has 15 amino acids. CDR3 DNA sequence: TGTGCCAGCTCACCCCGGGACAGGGAGGGTTCACCCCTCCACTTT. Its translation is CASSPRDREGSPLHF.

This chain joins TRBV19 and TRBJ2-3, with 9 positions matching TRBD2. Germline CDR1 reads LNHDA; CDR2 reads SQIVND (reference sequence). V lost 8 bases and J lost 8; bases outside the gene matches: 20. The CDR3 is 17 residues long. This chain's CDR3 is CASRAAWGIAGEGTQYF. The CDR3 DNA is TGTGCCAGTCGAGCCGCGTGGGGGATAGCGGGGGAAGGTACGCAGTATTTT.

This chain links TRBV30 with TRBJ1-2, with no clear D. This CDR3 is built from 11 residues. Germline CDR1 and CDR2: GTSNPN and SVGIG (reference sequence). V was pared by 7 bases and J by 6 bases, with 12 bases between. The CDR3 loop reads CASERSDGYTF. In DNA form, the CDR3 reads TGTGCCTCGGAGCGTTCAGATGGCTACACCTTC.

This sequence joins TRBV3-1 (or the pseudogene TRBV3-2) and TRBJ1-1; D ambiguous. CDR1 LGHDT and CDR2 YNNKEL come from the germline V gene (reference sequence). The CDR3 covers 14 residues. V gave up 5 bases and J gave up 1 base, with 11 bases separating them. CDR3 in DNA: TGTGCCAGCAGCGGAGTCGATTCGAACACTGAAGCTTTCTTT. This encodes CASSGVDSNTEAFF.

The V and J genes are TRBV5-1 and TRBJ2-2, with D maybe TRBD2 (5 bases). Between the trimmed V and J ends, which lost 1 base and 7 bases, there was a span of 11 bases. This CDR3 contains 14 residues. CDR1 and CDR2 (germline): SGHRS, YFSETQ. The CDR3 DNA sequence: TGCGCCAGCAGCTTGTCGAGGAGGTACGGGGAGCTGTTTTTT. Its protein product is CASSLSRRYGELFF. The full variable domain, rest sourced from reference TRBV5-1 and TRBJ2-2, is KAGVTQTPRYLIKTRGQQVTLSCSPISGHRSVSWYQQTPGQGLQFLFEYFSETQRNKGNFPGRFSGRQFSNSRSEMNVSTLELGDSALYLCASSLSRRYGELFFGEGSRLTVL.

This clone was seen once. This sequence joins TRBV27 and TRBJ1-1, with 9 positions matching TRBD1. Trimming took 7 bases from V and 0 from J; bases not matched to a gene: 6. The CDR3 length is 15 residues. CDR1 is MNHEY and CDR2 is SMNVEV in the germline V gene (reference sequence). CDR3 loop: CASTPGDRVNTEAFF. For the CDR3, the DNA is TGTGCCAGCACCCCGGGGGACAGGGTGAACACTGAAGCTTTCTTT.

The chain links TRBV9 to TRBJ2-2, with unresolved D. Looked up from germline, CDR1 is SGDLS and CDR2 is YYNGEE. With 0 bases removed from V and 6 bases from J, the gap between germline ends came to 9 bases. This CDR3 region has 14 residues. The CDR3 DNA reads TGTGCCAGCAGCGTAGCTTACGTAGCCGGGGAGCTGTTTTTT. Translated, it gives CASSVAYVAGELFF.

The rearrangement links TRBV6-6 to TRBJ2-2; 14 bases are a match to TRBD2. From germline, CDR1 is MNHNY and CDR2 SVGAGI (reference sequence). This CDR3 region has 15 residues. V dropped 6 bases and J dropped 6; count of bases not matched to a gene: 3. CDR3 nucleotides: TGTGCCAGCAGCCCGGGACTAGCGGGGGCCGGGGAGCTGTTTTTT. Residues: CASSPGLAGAGELFF.

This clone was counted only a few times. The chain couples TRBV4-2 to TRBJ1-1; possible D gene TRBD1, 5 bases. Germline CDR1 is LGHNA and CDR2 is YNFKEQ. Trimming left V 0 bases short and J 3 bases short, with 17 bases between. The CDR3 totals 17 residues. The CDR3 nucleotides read TGTGCCAGCAGCCAAGATCGTCCAGGGTACCGGTACACTGAAGCTTTCTTT. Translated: CASSQDRPGYRYTEAFF.

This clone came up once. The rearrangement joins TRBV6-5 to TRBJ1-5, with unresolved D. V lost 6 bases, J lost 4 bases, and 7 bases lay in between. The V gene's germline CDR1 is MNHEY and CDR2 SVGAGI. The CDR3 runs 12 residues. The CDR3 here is CASRTGNQPQHF. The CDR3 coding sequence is TGTGCCAGCAGAACGGGTAATCAGCCCCAGCATTTT.

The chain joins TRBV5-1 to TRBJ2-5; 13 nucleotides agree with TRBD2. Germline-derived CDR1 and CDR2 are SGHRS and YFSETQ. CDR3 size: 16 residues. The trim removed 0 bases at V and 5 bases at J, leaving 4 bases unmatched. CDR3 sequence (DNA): TGCGCCAGCAGCTTGGCAGGGACTAGCGGGGTGGAGACCCAGTACTTC. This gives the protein CASSLAGTSGVETQYF.

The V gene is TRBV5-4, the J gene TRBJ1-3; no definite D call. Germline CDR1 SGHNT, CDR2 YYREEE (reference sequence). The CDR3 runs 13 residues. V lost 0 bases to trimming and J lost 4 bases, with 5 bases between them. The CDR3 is CASSLDEGNTIYF. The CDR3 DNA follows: TGTGCCAGCAGCTTGGACGAGGGAAACACCATATATTTT.

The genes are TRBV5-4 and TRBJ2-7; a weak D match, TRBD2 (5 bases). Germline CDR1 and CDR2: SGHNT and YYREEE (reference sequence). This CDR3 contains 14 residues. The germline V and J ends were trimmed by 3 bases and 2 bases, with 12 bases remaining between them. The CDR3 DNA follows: TGTGCCAGCAGCTCACGGACTGCTACCTACGAGCAGTACTTC. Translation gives CASSSRTATYEQYF.

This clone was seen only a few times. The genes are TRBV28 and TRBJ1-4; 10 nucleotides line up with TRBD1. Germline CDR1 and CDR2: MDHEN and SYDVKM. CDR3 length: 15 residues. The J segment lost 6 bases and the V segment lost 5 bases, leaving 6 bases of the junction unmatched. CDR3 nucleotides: TGTGCCAGCAGTCTATTTGGGACAGGGGATGAAAAACTGTTTTTT. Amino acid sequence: CASSLFGTGDEKLFF.

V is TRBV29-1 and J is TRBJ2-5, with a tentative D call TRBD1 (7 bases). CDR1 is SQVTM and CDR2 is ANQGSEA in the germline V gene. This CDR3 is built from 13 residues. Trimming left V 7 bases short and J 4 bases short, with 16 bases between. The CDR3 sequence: CSARQGGRETQYF. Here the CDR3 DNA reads TGCAGCGCTCGACAGGGAGGAAGAGAGACCCAGTACTTC.

The CDR3 nucleotides read TGTGCCAGCAGCCCCCCCGGGACAGGGTATGGCTACACCTTC. Translated, it gives CASSPPGTGYGYTF. This chain joins TRBV6-2 or TRBV6-3 and TRBJ1-2, with TRBD1 identical over 9 bases. Trimming removed 6 bases from V and 5 bases from J; junction bases left unmatched: 7. This CDR3 is 14 amino acids long. Germline loops: CDR1 MNHEY, CDR2 SVGEGT.

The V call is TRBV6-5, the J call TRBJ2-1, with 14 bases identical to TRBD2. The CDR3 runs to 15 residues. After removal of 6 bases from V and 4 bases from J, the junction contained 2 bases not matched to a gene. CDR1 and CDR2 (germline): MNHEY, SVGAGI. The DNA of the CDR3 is TGTGCCAGCAGGGGGACTAGCGGGGGTTACAATGAGCAGTTCTTC. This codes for CASRGTSGGYNEQFF.

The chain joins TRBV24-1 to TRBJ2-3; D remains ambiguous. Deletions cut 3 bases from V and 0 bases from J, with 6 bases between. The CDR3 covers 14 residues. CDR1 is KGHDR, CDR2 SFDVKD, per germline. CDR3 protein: CATSDTQSTDTQYF. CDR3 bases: TGTGCCACCAGTGATACACAAAGCACAGATACGCAGTATTTT.

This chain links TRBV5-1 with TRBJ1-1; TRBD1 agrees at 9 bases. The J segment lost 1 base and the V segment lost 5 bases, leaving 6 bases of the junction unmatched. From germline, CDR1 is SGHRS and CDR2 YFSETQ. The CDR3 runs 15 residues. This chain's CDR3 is CASRKRQGENTEAFF. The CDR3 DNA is TGCGCCAGCAGAAAAAGACAGGGGGAGAACACTGAAGCTTTCTTT.

The CDR3 DNA reads TGTGCCAGCACCTATACAGGGAGCACTGAAGCTTTCTTT. Protein: CASTYTGSTEAFF. The rearrangement uses TRBV2 and TRBJ1-1; weak D call: TRBD1 (6 bases). Trimming took off 7 bases at V and 4 bases at J, with 13 bases between the two ends. Per the germline V gene, CDR1 is SNHLY and CDR2 is FYNNEI. This CDR3 has 13 amino acids.

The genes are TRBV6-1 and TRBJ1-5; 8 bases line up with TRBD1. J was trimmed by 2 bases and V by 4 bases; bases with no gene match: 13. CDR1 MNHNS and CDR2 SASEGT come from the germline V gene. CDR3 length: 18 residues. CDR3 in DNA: TGTGCCAGCAGTGCCAGTTGGACAGGGACGATGCGCAATCAGCCCCAGCATTTT. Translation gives CASSASWTGTMRNQPQHF.

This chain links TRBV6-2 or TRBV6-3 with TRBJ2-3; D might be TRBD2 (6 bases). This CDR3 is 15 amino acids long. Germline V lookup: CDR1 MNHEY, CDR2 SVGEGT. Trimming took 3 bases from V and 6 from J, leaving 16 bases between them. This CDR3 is CASSYRRAAGDTQYF. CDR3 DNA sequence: TGTGCCAGCAGTTATAGGAGGGCCGCGGGGGATACGCAGTATTTT.

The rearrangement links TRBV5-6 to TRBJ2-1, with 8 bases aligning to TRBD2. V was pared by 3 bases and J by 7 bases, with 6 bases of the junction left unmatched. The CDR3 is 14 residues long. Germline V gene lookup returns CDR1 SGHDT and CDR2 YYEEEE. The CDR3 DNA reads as TGTGCCAGCAGCTCGCGGGGGGCGGGTAATGAGCAGTTCTTC. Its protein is CASSSRGAGNEQFF.

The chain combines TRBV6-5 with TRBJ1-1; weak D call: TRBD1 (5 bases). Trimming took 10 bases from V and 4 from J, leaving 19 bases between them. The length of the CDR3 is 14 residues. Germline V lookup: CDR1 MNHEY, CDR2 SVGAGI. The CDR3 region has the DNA TGTGCCACCAAGGGGCCCGGCTTCGCCACTGAAGCTTTCTTT. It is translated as CATKGPGFATEAFF.

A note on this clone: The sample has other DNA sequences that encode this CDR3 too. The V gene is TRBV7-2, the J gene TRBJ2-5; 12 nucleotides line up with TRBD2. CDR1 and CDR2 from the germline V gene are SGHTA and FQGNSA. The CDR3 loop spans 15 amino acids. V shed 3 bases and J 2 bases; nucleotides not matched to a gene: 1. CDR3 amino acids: CASSLLAGGQETQYF. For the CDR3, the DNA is TGTGCCAGCAGCTTGCTAGCGGGGGGGCAAGAGACCCAGTACTTC.

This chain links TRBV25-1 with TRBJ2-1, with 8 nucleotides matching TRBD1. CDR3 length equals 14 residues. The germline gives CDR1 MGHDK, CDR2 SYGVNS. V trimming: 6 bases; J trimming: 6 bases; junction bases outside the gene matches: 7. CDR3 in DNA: TGTGCCAGCAGAGGACAGGGAAGATTCAATGAGCAGTTCTTC. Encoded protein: CASRGQGRFNEQFF.

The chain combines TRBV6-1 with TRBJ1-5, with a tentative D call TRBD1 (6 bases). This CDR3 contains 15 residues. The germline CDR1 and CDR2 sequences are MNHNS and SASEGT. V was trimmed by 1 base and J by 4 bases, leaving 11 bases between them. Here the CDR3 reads CASSEETGPNQPQHF. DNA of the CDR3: TGTGCCAGCAGTGAAGAGACAGGACCTAATCAGCCCCAGCATTTT.

The CDR3 nucleotides read TGTGCCAGCAGCCCCCGGACAGCCAGCGCTGAAGCTTTCTTT. Protein sequence: CASSPRTASAEAFF. The chain couples TRBV6-5 to TRBJ1-1; possibly TRBD1 for D (6 bases). CDR3 size: 14 residues. The V gene's germline CDR1 is MNHEY and CDR2 SVGAGI. Trimming removed 6 bases at V and 6 bases at J, with 17 bases between.

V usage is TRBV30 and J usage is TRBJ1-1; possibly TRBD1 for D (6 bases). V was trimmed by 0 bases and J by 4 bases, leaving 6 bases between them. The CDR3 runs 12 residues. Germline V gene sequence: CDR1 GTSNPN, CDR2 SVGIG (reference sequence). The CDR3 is CAWSVRGTEAFF. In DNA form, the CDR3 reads TGTGCCTGGAGTGTCAGGGGCACTGAAGCTTTCTTT.